This TCR beta chain was observed in a study of blood T cells in healthy people across ages (dated by TCRdb to between 2015 and 2016). Describing the broader study: In model experiments, template switching captured about one uniquely barcoded TCR beta cDNA molecule for every two T cells. Using deep sequencing normalized with unique cDNA molecular identifiers, the study measured how TCR beta repertoire diversity changes with age. The donors were split into four age groups: young (average 16 years), middle-aged (roughly 40), aged (more than 55) and long-lived (over 80). Two additional independent replicas of 1 million unique cDNA reads from the same blood draw were analyzed for two donors (one aged 18 to 30 and one aged 80 or older).

Donors were roughly 40 systemically healthy Caucasian individuals from Russia aged roughly 6 to 90 years. Each donor gave approximately 9.3 milliliters of peripheral blood, collected into EDTA-treated Vacutainer tubes. Ficoll-Paque density-gradient centrifugation was used to isolate PBMCs, with at least 6.5 million per sample. Total RNA, at least 6 micrograms per sample, was extracted from PBMCs with Trizol reagent. Naive CD45RAhigh/CD27high T cell percentages were measured by flow cytometry on a PBMC aliquot from every donor. The germline V gene sets CDR1 to WSHSY and CDR2 to SAAADI. The CDR3, cysteine through phenylalanine, is 15 amino acids long. Only the CDR3 portion is preserved as DNA: 45 bases, with reading frame beginning at the first base. V loses 6 bases, J loses 0 bases, and the germline ends lie 12 bases apart. Concerning this clonotype: Its binding antigen is unknown. No base qualities exist here, and no much larger clone lies one base off it.

Library construction relied on 5' RACE. Sequenced on an Illumina HiSeq 2500. A second PCR of roughly 6 to 12 cycles was run with a J-beta primer mix and a sample-barcoded 5' primer. A unique molecular identifier was introduced onto each TCR beta cDNA molecule by a template-switch 5' adaptor carrying 12 random nucleotides. At least 2.5 million CDR3-containing paired-end reads were obtained from each sample. All of the RNA was converted into first-strand cDNA using the Mint cDNA synthesis kit, with a TRBC-specific oligonucleotide serving as the primer. Following uracil-DNA glycosylase treatment, a first 18-cycle PCR with universal primers M1SS and BC2_uni_R was performed on all cDNA. In the paper's pipeline: For normalization, 1 million high-quality reads were randomly selected from each sample, with every read carrying a distinct molecular identifier. Instead of being binned into consensus sequences, reads with shared molecular identifiers were discarded. MiTCR, run with a Q25 quality threshold and the strictest error-elimination algorithm, handled CDR3 identification, clonotype clustering and error correction. A nonparametric unseen species model with Euler transformation was used to estimate a lower bound on total TCR beta diversity. TCRdb ran its own pipeline on the public reads, namely fastp trimming at Q25 and MiXCR clone calling, and kept in-frame beta chains. Rows are combined by CDR3 protein, so each entry shows the most common genes and DNA. The authors' filters were not applied to this entry. This sample holds 500,000 to 650,000 distinct CDR3 sequences; 25% to 35% were observed only once. Jointly, the top ten make up 3.6% of the sample.

Broader findings and caveats from the paper: Since profiling was done on bulk unsorted PBMCs, naive and antigen-experienced compartments could not be conclusively compared. Donor CMV infection status was unknown, potentially confounding age-related changes in expanded clonotypes. Compared with the aged group, more naive CD4+ T cells, fewer expanded clones and increased TCR diversity were shown by the long-lived group, suggesting age selection. The percentage of naive T cells measured by flow cytometry correlated strongly with observed TCR beta diversity. As age increased, observed TCR beta diversity per million T cells dropped in a roughly linear way, and a significant reduction was already evident by age 40. Total diversity estimates from one million sequenced T cells were considered lower bounds and underestimates.

The sample was also reused in another study, on T cells of mothers and their children. Per that second paper: The donors were nine systemically healthy Caucasian individuals, made up of three mothers and their six children. cDNA synthesis used all of the extracted RNA, with roughly 1.6 ug of RNA in each 15 ul reaction. In the second PCR, sample barcodes and 2-4 random nucleotides were introduced via the M1S primer. Over 10 million TCR beta CDR3 reads came from each mother, compared with roughly 2.8 million reads from each child. TCR recombination output is similarly shaped by thymic selection in related and unrelated pairs, with a minor effect exerted by inherited differences. Related mother-child pairs always showed normalized repertoire overlap that was slightly higher than in unrelated mother-child pairs, though the difference was never significant. No persistent microchimeric T cell clones were found, with a detection sensitivity of around 100 clones per million clonotypes. The study used deep NGS to compare TCR beta repertoires of mothers and children, seeking features distinguishing related mother-child pairs from unrelated individuals. On average, the children were roughly 11 +/- 4 years old, while the mothers were around 42 +/- 4 years old. After adapter ligation with NEBNext reagents, the libraries were sequenced on Illumina HiSeq 2000 with 100+100 nt paired-end reads. To prevent cross-contamination, the mother and child libraries were prepared one month apart and sequenced in separate runs. For each donor, between about 450,000 and 2,300,000 distinct TCR beta clonotypes were identified. Naive TCR beta clonotypes were estimated from low-frequency clonotypes matched to each donor's FACS-determined naive share, without sorting.

The clonotype comes from a boy aged 2 to 10 in good health. The material sequenced was blood. The rearranged chain carries TRBV10-2 and TRBJ2-1, with the D gene not clear enough to name. The nucleotide sequence reads as follows: TGCGCCAGCAGAGACGGAATCCTCTCCTACAATGAGCAGTTCTTC. Translated, it reads CASRDGILSYNEQFF.